These T cell receptor beta chains were read from a single sample in a study of blood T cell repertoires in COVID-19. TCRdb keeps only in-frame clones here, not all; method: immunoSEQ multiplex PCR. Here the sample spans around 300,000 clones, 70% to 90% being singletons. Sequenced input: peripheral blood. These receptors all stem from a woman aged 70-85 years with acute or convalescent COVID-19. The CDR3 runs from the conserved cysteine through the conserved F or W.

CDR3 protein	V gene	J gene
CASELGHYYGYTF	TRBV6-5	TRBJ1-2
CASSLGDRLDSPLHF	TRBV5-6	TRBJ1-6
CASSLARTGNEQYF	TRBV7-6	TRBJ2-7
CASRTPQGAGRGYTF	TRBV6-5	TRBJ1-2
CASSQDETGDNEKLFF	TRBV3-1/TRBV3-2	TRBJ1-4
CASRVIGTEAFF	TRBV6-5	TRBJ1-1
CASSFMGQGTDTQYF	TRBV7-9	TRBJ2-3
CASSYSRGQGPSPLHF	TRBV6-2/TRBV6-3	TRBJ1-6
CASSQQELLRGTVNSPLHF	TRBV4-1	TRBJ1-6
CAISRGADNEQFF	TRBV10-3	TRBJ2-1
CSVEDPTEIHNYGYTF	TRBV29-1	TRBJ1-2
CASSGGLVQETQYF	TRBV2	TRBJ2-5
CASSRSGLRAEAFF	TRBV3-1/TRBV3-2	TRBJ1-1
CASSYPRGTPSTDTQYF	TRBV6-2/TRBV6-3	TRBJ2-3
CASSRSQGTANYGYTF	TRBV3-1/TRBV3-2	TRBJ1-2
CASSSGISVAQPQHF	TRBV19	TRBJ1-5
CASSAGTGNSPLHF	TRBV25-1	TRBJ1-6
CASSQDAANSGGYTF	TRBV4-1	TRBJ1-2
CASSPRTDNEQFF	TRBV3-1/TRBV3-2	TRBJ2-1
CASSSGQGAPYGYTF	TRBV19	TRBJ1-2
CASSLTANTNTEAFF	TRBV5-1	TRBJ1-1
CASSWPQGANTEAFF	TRBV5-1	TRBJ1-1
CASSQGGPATDTQYF	TRBV3-1/TRBV3-2	TRBJ2-3